This T cell receptor beta chain was captured by sequencing in a study of Ad26.COV2.S vaccination and SARS-CoV-2 variants. V shed 0 bases and J shed 11 bases, with 17 bases lying between them. Germline V CDR1 and CDR2: MNHEY, SVGAGI. This CDR3 has 14 residues. TCRdb's table, derived via immunoSEQ multiplex PCR, lists solely in-frame clones and lacks some. The data hold some 420,000 clones, with roughly 90% observed a single time. This sample's treatment: some 20 received Ad26.COV2.S at low or high dose, single or two shots; roughly five received placebo; per-sample allocation not given. The investigators took samples on day 63 after the first vaccine or placebo injection.

The sequence came from a person between 18 and 65 years old who received the Ad26.COV2.S COVID-19 vaccine or a placebo. Here the sequenced sample was peripheral blood, taken in a trial of Ad26.COV2.S vaccine versus placebo. The V gene is TRBV6-5, the J gene TRBJ2-7; a possible D gene is TRBD2 (5 bases). CDR3 bases: TGTGCCAGCAGTTACTCGGTAGCGTCGGGGTTGGAGTACTTC. This encodes CASSYSVASGLEYF.